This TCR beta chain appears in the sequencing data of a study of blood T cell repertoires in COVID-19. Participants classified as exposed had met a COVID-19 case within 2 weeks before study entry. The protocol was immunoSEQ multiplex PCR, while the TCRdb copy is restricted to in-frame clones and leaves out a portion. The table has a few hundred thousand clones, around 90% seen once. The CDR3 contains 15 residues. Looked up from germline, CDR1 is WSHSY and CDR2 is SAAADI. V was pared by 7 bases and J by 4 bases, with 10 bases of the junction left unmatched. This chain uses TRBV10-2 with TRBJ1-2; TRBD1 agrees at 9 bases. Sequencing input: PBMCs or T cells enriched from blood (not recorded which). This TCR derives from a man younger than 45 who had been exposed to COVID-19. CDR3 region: CASTTPSDRGYGYTF. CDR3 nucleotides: TGCGCCAGCACCACCCCATCGGACAGGGGCTATGGCTACACCTTC.